The 22 T cell receptor beta chains below all came from one sample that was sequenced in a study of CD8 T cells in ankylosing spondylitis (dated 2017 in TCRdb). Library preparation used 5' RACE. Sequenced on an Illumina HiSeq 2500. TCRdb passed the public sequencing reads through fastp at Q25 and MiXCR, retaining productive beta sequences. Rows merge per CDR3 protein into single entries with the most common DNA and genes. The sample contains about 250,000 distinct CDR3 sequences, more than 25% of them found a single time. Of the sample, 3.5% to 4.5% falls within the top ten clones. Sequenced: blood, either unsorted or a sorted T cell fraction (not recorded which). These receptor sequences come from a male donor with ankylosing spondylitis or in good health (not recorded which).

This clonotype showed up just a few times. The genes are TRBV5-1 and TRBJ2-7, with D uncertain. Trimming took 5 bases from V and 2 from J, leaving 11 bases between them. This CDR3 is 13 amino acids long. CDR1 and CDR2 from the germline V gene are SGHRS and YFSETQ. As DNA, the CDR3 is TGCGCCAGCAGTCTCGGCGAAGCCTACGAGCAGTACTTC. Protein: CASSLGEAYEQYF.

This chain links TRBV20-1 with TRBJ2-5; D is perhaps TRBD1 or TRBD2 (5 bases each). Germline CDR1 is DFQATT and CDR2 is SNEGSKA (reference sequence). V lost 5 bases and J 1 base, leaving 14 bases between the germline ends. The CDR3 has 14 residues. Here the CDR3 reads CSAGGGGVQETQYF. The CDR3, as DNA: TGCAGTGCTGGGGGTGGAGGTGTCCAAGAGACCCAGTACTTC.

This clonotype was counted a few times. This chain uses TRBV5-1 with TRBJ2-3, with 10 bases identical to TRBD1. The germline CDR1 and CDR2 sequences are SGHRS and YFSETQ. CDR3 size: 14 residues. V dropped 5 bases and J dropped 3; count of bases not matched to a gene: 3. The chain's CDR3 is CASRRGQGTDTQYF. The CDR3, as DNA: TGCGCCAGCAGGCGGGGACAGGGGACAGATACGCAGTATTTT.

A word on this clonotype: No conserved phenylalanine or tryptophan ends this CDR3, so it is likely a read error. The genes are TRBV20-1 and TRBJ1-4; D remains unclear. The germline V and J ends were trimmed by 0 bases and 5 bases, with 10 bases remaining between them. The CDR3 totals 14 residues. Per the germline V gene, CDR1 is DFQATT and CDR2 is SNEGSKA (reference sequence). Here the CDR3 reads CSARDTLLNEKLFL. CDR3 sequence (DNA): TGCAGTGCTAGAGATACCTTACTAAATGAAAAACTGTTTTTG.

The table lists this clonotype with many counts. The chain employs TRBV5-4 and TRBJ1-6; possibly TRBD1 for D (6 bases). CDR1 is SGHNT and CDR2 is YYREEE in the germline V gene (reference sequence). There are 15 residues in the CDR3. Trimming took 0 bases from V and 6 from J, leaving 10 bases between them. The CDR3 is CASSLGGGGNSPLHF. DNA of the CDR3: TGTGCCAGCAGCTTGGGTGGAGGGGGTAATTCACCCCTCCACTTT.

The table lists this clonotype with a count of one. This sequence joins TRBV3-1 and TRBJ2-2; D gene ambiguous. The germline gives CDR1 LGHDT, CDR2 YNNKEL (reference sequence). The germline V and J ends were trimmed by 0 bases and 7 bases, with 15 bases remaining between them. The CDR3 has 16 residues. The CDR3 loop is CASSQDLASLDGELFF. The CDR3, as DNA: TGTGCCAGCAGCCAAGATTTGGCTAGTCTGGACGGGGAGCTGTTTTTT.

This clonotype was counted between two and nine times. The rearrangement uses TRBV27 and TRBJ2-5; the match to TRBD1 covers 7 bases. CDR3 size: 19 residues. CDR1 and CDR2 from the germline V gene are MNHEY and SMNVEV (reference sequence). J was trimmed by 2 bases and V by 3 bases; bases with no gene match: 18. The CDR3, as DNA: TGTGCCAGCAGTTTCCGCCTTTATCCGTCGGGACAGACTCAAGAGACCCAGTACTTC. Its translation: CASSFRLYPSGQTQETQYF.

This clonotype was observed once. V gene TRBV10-3 combines with J gene TRBJ2-1; TRBD1 agrees at 8 bases. CDR1 ENHRY and CDR2 SYGVKD come from the germline V gene. This CDR3 spans 14 amino acids. V lost 2 bases and J lost 9; bases outside the gene matches: 6. The CDR3 DNA reads as TGTGCCATCAGTGAGGCGCAGGGGGCCGGTGAGCAGTTCTTC. This codes for CAISEAQGAGEQFF.

The chain combines TRBV20-1 with TRBJ2-1, with 11 bases fitting TRBD2. CDR3 length: 15 amino acids. Germline-derived CDR1 and CDR2 are DFQATT and SNEGSKA (reference sequence). V lost 1 base and J lost 10; bases outside the gene matches: 9. In DNA, the CDR3 is TGCAGTGCTAGAGTGGTTAGCGGGGGGGCAGGGGAGCAGTTCTTC. Translated: CSARVVSGGAGEQFF.

This clonotype was seen only a few times. The chain carries TRBV5-1 and TRBJ2-5; 9 bases align to TRBD2. Per germline, CDR1 SGHRS and CDR2 YFSETQ. The CDR3 sequence is 15 residues long. Trimming cost V 0 bases and J 5 bases; bases outside gene matches: 5. CDR3: CASSLASGAFETQYF. The CDR3 DNA is TGCGCCAGCAGCTTGGCTAGCGGGGCATTCGAGACCCAGTACTTC.

The chain is built from TRBV29-1 and TRBJ2-2; perhaps D is TRBD1 or TRBD2 (5 bases each). V was shortened by 2 bases and J by 7 bases, with 11 bases between the two germline ends. The CDR3 runs to 13 residues. From germline, CDR1 is SQVTM and CDR2 ANQGSEA. CDR3 nucleotides: TGCAGCGTTGAAACGGGGCACGGCGGGGAGCTGTTTTTT. Translated, it gives CSVETGHGGELFF.

This chain links TRBV20-1 with TRBJ2-2, with TRBD2 as a possible D gene (6 bases). CDR1 is DFQATT, CDR2 SNEGSKA, per germline (reference sequence). The V gene lost 4 bases and the J gene lost 7 bases, with 7 bases spanning the gap. This CDR3 has 11 residues. CDR3 amino acids: CSAKTSGELFF. DNA for the CDR3: TGCAGTGCTAAGACTAGCGGGGAGCTGTTTTTT.

This clonotype has just a few counts. This chain connects TRBV6-5 to TRBJ2-1; TRBD1 is a possible D gene (5 bases). Germline V gene data show CDR1 as MNHEY and CDR2 as SVGAGI. This CDR3 has 15 amino acids. Between the trimmed V and J ends, which lost 2 bases and 4 bases, there was a span of 12 bases. The CDR3 bases are TGTGCCAGCAGTTACACCAGGGCCGCTTACAATGAGCAGTTCTTC. Its protein is CASSYTRAAYNEQFF.

This clonotype has a handful of counts. The germline gene is not matched at one end of the junction; a read error may be the cause. This rearrangement joins TRBV29-1 to TRBJ1-3; TRBD1 is a possible D gene (6 bases). Per germline, CDR1 SQVTM and CDR2 ANQGSEA. The CDR3 spans 12 residues. CDR3 bases: TGCAGCGTTCACGACGTAGTGACAGGAAGGGATTTT. Protein sequence: CSVHDVVTGRDF.

This clonotype turned up a few times. The chain is built from TRBV28 and TRBJ2-1; TRBD2 matches 7 bases. V lost 7 bases and J lost 8; bases outside the gene matches: 8. The CDR3 extends over 13 amino acids. Germline CDR1 MDHEN, CDR2 SYDVKM. This chain's CDR3 is CASNRASGDEQFF. Here the CDR3 DNA reads TGTGCCAGCAATCGGGCCAGCGGGGATGAGCAGTTCTTC.

J is TRBJ1-5 and V is TRBV20-1, with D uncertain. Germline CDR1 is DFQATT and CDR2 is SNEGSKA (reference sequence). Trimming left V 5 bases short and J 5 bases short, with 13 bases between. This CDR3 is 13 amino acids long. For the CDR3, the DNA is TGCAGTGCTCGCCGGGCGCTCTATCAGCCCCAGCATTTT. Its translation is CSARRALYQPQHF.

This clonotype occurred a few times. The chain recombines TRBV20-1 with TRBJ2-5; no clear D gene. V lost 3 bases to trimming and J lost 2 bases, with 4 bases between them. Germline CDR1 and CDR2: DFQATT and SNEGSKA (reference sequence). CDR3 length: 11 residues. CDR3 amino acids: CSASWQETQYF. The CDR3 DNA is TGCAGTGCTAGCTGGCAAGAGACCCAGTACTTC.

This clonotype was detected only a few times. The chain employs TRBV10-3 and TRBJ2-7, with D tentatively TRBD1 or TRBD2 (5 bases each). The germline V gene encodes CDR1 ENHRY and CDR2 SYGVKD. The CDR3 has 12 amino acids. V lost 7 bases and J 3 bases, leaving 10 bases between the germline ends. DNA for the CDR3: TGTGCCATCACCAGGGACGGCTACGAGCAGTACTTC. Encoded protein: CAITRDGYEQYF.

This clonotype was counted at least ten times. This chain links TRBV20-1 with TRBJ1-5; D might be TRBD1 (5 bases). V lost 0 bases, J lost 2 bases, and 17 bases lay in between. This CDR3 has 17 residues. Germline lookup yields CDR1 DFQATT and CDR2 SNEGSKA (reference sequence). The CDR3 protein is CSARDGQPQSRNQPQHF. The CDR3 DNA is TGCAGTGCTAGAGACGGACAACCCCAGTCGCGCAATCAGCCCCAGCATTTT.

This chain uses TRBV29-1 with TRBJ2-1; TRBD2 matches at 7 bases. CDR3 length: 14 amino acids. The germline V gene has CDR1 SQVTM and CDR2 ANQGSEA. J was trimmed by 4 bases and V by 1 base; bases with no gene match: 4. CDR3 residues: CSVEGLAAYNEQFF. The CDR3 coding sequence is TGCAGCGTTGAAGGGCTAGCGGCATACAATGAGCAGTTCTTC.

The genes are TRBV10-3 and TRBJ2-1; D remains unclear. Deletions cut 6 bases from V and 8 bases from J, with 8 bases between. The germline V gene encodes CDR1 ENHRY and CDR2 SYGVKD. This CDR3 region has 11 residues. This CDR3 is CAISPRDEQFF. The DNA for the CDR3 is TGTGCCATCAGCCCTAGAGATGAGCAGTTCTTC.

This clonotype was seen more than once but under ten times. The V and J genes are TRBV20-1 and TRBJ1-2; 9 bases are shared with TRBD1. The V and J ends lost 4 bases and 3 bases, in that order; junction bases with no gene match: 6. Germline CDR1 is DFQATT and CDR2 is SNEGSKA (reference sequence). CDR3 length: 14 amino acids. This CDR3 is CSATTGGRHYGYTF. CDR3 DNA: TGCAGTGCTACTACAGGGGGCCGACACTATGGCTACACCTTC.